This record looks at one T cell receptor (beta chain) sequence and its context. This sample stems from a study of blood T cell repertoires in COVID-19. About the research overall: The United States, Italy and Spain supplied acute and convalescent COVID-19 samples.

Original handling: Amplified reference gene primers provided the basis for estimating nucleated cell counts. Data came from immunoSEQ multiplex PCR; TCRdb stores just in-frame clones and leaves some out. V and J calls plus clone size are reproduced from that table; the DNA served to infer D and trimming. The sample lists about 140,000 clones; approximately 83% were seen once. Trimming shortened V by 3 bases and J by 0 bases, and 12 bases separated the two germline ends. From germline, CDR1 is GTSNPN and CDR2 SVGIG (reference sequence). The CDR3 length is 14 residues. Sequencing was carried out using peripheral blood. The rearrangement links TRBV30 to TRBJ2-7; no firm D call. The TCR comes from a human donor in a cohort sampled during active COVID-19. The CDR3 sequence is CAWRPGSYSYEQYF. The CDR3 nucleotides read TGTGCCTGGAGACCCGGGTCTTACTCCTACGAGCAGTACTTC. Using reference TRBV30 and TRBJ2-7 for the parts outside the CDR3, the full variable domain is SQTIHQWPATLVQPVGSPLSLECTVEGTSNPNLYWYRQAAGRGLQLLFYSVGIGQISSEVPQNLSASRPQDRQFILSSKKLLLSDSGFYLCAWRPGSYSYEQYFGPGTRLTVT.